The entry that follows covers one T cell receptor beta chain sequence. TCRdb keeps only in-frame clones here, not all; method: immunoSEQ multiplex PCR. This table has about a million clones, roughly 80% appearing once. These data belong to a study of shared clonotypes between healthy human individuals. The V and J ends lost 0 bases and 7 bases, in that order; junction bases with no gene match: 6. CDR1 and CDR2 from the germline V gene are SGHRS and YFSETQ. This CDR3 is built from 14 residues. V is TRBV5-1 and J is TRBJ2-7; 8 nucleotides match TRBD2. This receptor was taken from a man aged 18 to 35 in good health. Some clones in this sample may be carry-over from other donors' samples. Material: memory CD4+ T cells from PBMCs. Specified subset: CD45RA-negative fraction. In nucleotides, the CDR3 is TGCGCCAGCAGCTTGGACGGGAGGGCCCGTGAGCAGTACTTC. Translating it yields CASSLDGRAREQYF.